The text below deals with one T cell receptor beta chain. Using immunoSEQ multiplex PCR, the repertoire was profiled, and TCRdb retains in-frame clones only, with some absent. The table has around 80,000 clones, 90% to 97% seen once. This specimen belongs to a study of technical replicates of blood from a few donors. The CDR3 has 12 residues. Trimming took 5 bases from V and 2 from J, leaving 4 bases between them. Germline values: CDR1 SGHNT, CDR2 YENEEA. The J gene is TRBJ1-5, the V gene TRBV11-3; D is undetermined. The receptor comes from a human donor in good health. The material sequenced was T cells isolated from PBMCs. The CDR3 reads CASSLGNQPQHF. The CDR3 DNA reads TGTGCCAGCAGCCTCGGCAATCAGCCCCAGCATTTT.